Detailed here is one TCR beta chain. The CDR3 extends over 16 amino acids. Germline lookup yields CDR1 SEHNR and CDR2 FQNEAQ (reference sequence). V was clipped by 2 bases and J by 7 bases; unmatched bases: 5. The protocol was immunoSEQ multiplex PCR, while the TCRdb copy is restricted to in-frame clones and leaves out a portion. The table shows around 100,000 clones, with about 90% occurring only once. This entry comes from a study of OX40 agonist ivuxolimab in advanced cancers. This TCR came from an adult with an advanced solid tumor such as melanoma, head and neck, liver or kidney cancer. The rearrangement uses TRBV7-9 and TRBJ2-1; TRBD2 matches 13 bases. The source was CD4+ or CD8+ T cells sorted from blood, collected in a trial of the OX40 agonist ivuxolimab. The DNA for the CDR3 is TGTGCCAGCAGCTTACTGACTAGCGGGAGGATAAATGAGCAGTTCTTC. This encodes CASSLLTSGRINEQFF.